These 4 T cell receptor beta chains originate from one sample sequenced in a study of Ad26.COV2.S vaccination and SARS-CoV-2 variants. Sequencing used immunoSEQ multiplex PCR; TCRdb keeps in-frame clones, though not all of them. The sample includes about 350,000 clones, about nine tenths of them seen just once. The treatment denotes: around 19 received Ad26.COV2.S at low or high dose, single or two shots; 5 received placebo; per-sample allocation not given. Sampling happened 63 days after the first vaccine or placebo injection. Specimen: peripheral blood, collected in a trial of Ad26.COV2.S vaccine versus placebo. The receptors here all came from a person aged 18-60 years who received the Ad26.COV2.S COVID-19 vaccine or a placebo.

This chain connects TRBV7-2 to TRBJ2-7; tentatively, D is TRBD2 (6 bases). V shed 4 bases and J shed 0 bases, with 13 bases lying between them. Germline values: CDR1 SGHTA, CDR2 FQGNSA. This CDR3 contains 15 residues. Written as DNA, the CDR3 is TGTGCCAGCAGCTCCCCGGGGGTTAACTCCTACGAGCAGTACTTC. It is translated as CASSSPGVNSYEQYF.

V usage is TRBV4-3 and J usage is TRBJ2-2; D gene ambiguous. There are 14 residues in the CDR3. Deletions cut 0 bases from V and 6 bases from J, with 8 bases between. The germline V gene encodes CDR1 LGHNA and CDR2 YSLEER. The CDR3, as DNA: TGCGCCAGCAGCCAAGATCTCCTCGCCGGGGAGCTGTTTTTT. Its translation: CASSQDLLAGELFF.

The DNA of the CDR3 is TGCGCCAGCAGCCCCCGGACAGGTTTCGGAGGCTACACCTTC. Translation: CASSPRTGFGGYTF. V is TRBV4-3 and J is TRBJ1-2; TRBD1 agrees at 7 bases. J lost 8 bases, V lost 4 bases, and 10 bases had no gene match. This CDR3 region has 14 residues. From germline, CDR1 is LGHNA and CDR2 YSLEER.

The rearrangement uses TRBV14 and TRBJ2-3; D gene uncertain. Trimming shortened V by 0 bases and J by 11 bases, and 15 bases separated the two germline ends. The CDR3 has 14 amino acids. Germline V gene lookup returns CDR1 SGHDN and CDR2 FVKESK. The CDR3 coding sequence is TGTGCCAGCAGCCAAGAAAGAAAAGGTTCTTTGCAGTATTTT. Protein: CASSQERKGSLQYF.